This T cell receptor (beta chain) appears in the sequencing data of a study of spatial heterogeneity in lung cancer. Overall study findings and caveats: Counts of expanded alpha and beta TCRs within tumors tracked the tumor nonsynonymous mutation count.

TCRdb fed the 5' RACE reads into MiXCR, producing one record per CDR3 protein. Of about 9,800 distinct CDR3 sequences in the sample, roughly 56% were seen once. Notes on this clonotype: Its matching antigen is unknown. This beta chain is an unintended read in a library built for alpha chains; its size means little.

Time point of the sample: sample taken at primary tumor resection. Patients with untreated early-stage non-small cell lung cancer, numbering 72, were the donors. Researchers sequenced whole RNA taken from tumor, nontumor lung or frozen PBMC without sorting. The source is a female donor with early-stage non-small cell lung cancer. Specimen: lung tumor tissue, collected at surgery.

This chain's CDR3 is CASCGLRISYEQYF. CDR3 DNA sequence: TGTGCCAGCTGCGGCCTTAGGATCTCCTACGAGCAGTACTTC. The chain couples TRBV2 to TRBJ2-7; D is ambiguous. Trimming left V 8 bases short and J 0 bases short, with 14 bases between. The CDR3 is 14 amino acids. CDR1 is SNHLY, CDR2 FYNNEI, per germline. Filled out from reference TRBV2 and TRBJ2-7, the complete variable domain reads EPEVTQTPSHQVTQMGQEVILRCVPISNHLYFYWYRQILGQKVEFLVSFYNNEISEKSEIFDDQFSVERPDGSNFTLKIRSTKLEDSAMYFCASCGLRISYEQYFGPGTRLTVT.